This entry describes one TCR beta chain. It lacks a known antigen. No base quality values were provided; no much bigger clone lies one nucleotide off. This entry belongs to a study of T cells in tuberculosis listed by TCRdb under 2018. In the study overall: In the study, CD1B tetramers and high-throughput TCR immunosequencing were combined to characterize T cells specific for the mycobacterial lipid antigen glucose monomycolate (GMM). A South African clinical cohort compared IGRA-negative adolescents, IGRA-positive adolescents with latent tuberculosis and adults with active tuberculosis, more than 9 per group. General conclusions and limits of the study: Shorter CDR3-alpha lengths in active tuberculosis patients partly drove the smaller NN-distances, and the TCR-beta difference was not statistically significant. Using GEM motif frequencies, a classifier achieved 65% to 75% accuracy, whereas a classifier built on the diverse GMM-specific repertoire got to approximately 88% accuracy (AUROC more than 0.85). Which clinical samples got chosen depended on the availability of cryopreserved specimens, and the active tuberculosis cases were adults, whereas the controls were adolescents. Active tuberculosis TCR-alpha repertoires showed smaller mean NN-distances to GMM-specific TCRs than IGRA-negative controls, suggesting clonal expansion of these TCRs.

At study entry, adolescents were screened for latent tuberculosis infection using a tuberculin skin test and the QuantiFERON-TB GOLD In-Tube IGRA. Immunosequencing was performed on unsorted cryopreserved PBMC and covered 75,000 to 100,000 T cells per clinical donor on average. Eleven high schools in the Worcester region of the Western Cape, South Africa, served as enrollment sites for adolescents aged 12 to 18 years. Approximately 10 adolescents infected with M. tuberculosis and about ten uninfected adolescents were chosen and matched for age and sex. PBMC from adolescents were isolated by density centrifugation from freshly drawn heparinized blood and were then cryopreserved. TCR libraries were generated with the immunoSEQ multiplex PCR assay, using TCR-beta and/or TCR-alpha/delta assays for each sample. The Illumina high-throughput platform was used to sequence the amplified TCR libraries. Regarding the original processing steps: Clustering and dimensionality reduction relied on pairwise TCRdist distances among GMM-specific receptors from T cells that were either sorted ex vivo or expanded in vitro. Each clinical repertoire was assigned a mean NN-distance score, defined as the average TCRdist to the nearest 10% of tetramer-positive reference sequences. GEM TCR motif frequency was calculated as the fraction of unique TCRs that matched known GEM sequences by V/J usage and CDR3 length. Linear discriminant analysis with leave-one-out cross-validation, implemented in scikit-learn, was used to classify active tuberculosis. TCRdb's version of the immuneACCESS table is confined to in-frame rearrangements and falls short of the full clone set. An unresolved V gene accounts for under half of the shortfall where checked; the remainder is of unknown origin. D and trimming were read from the DNA, whereas the V and J calls and clone size are those reported in that table. The sample has roughly 41,000 clones on record, 85% to 95% of them singletons. The ten top clones hold around 10% of the sample.

Sequencing was done on a sample of PBMCs. The source is a donor aged 10-35 years with latent tuberculosis or without tuberculosis infection. Some clones in this sample may be carry-over from other donors' samples.

The sequence in DNA is TGTGCCAGCACCGTTGACAGGCGAACTGGAAACACCATATATTTT. Translated, this gives CASTVDRRTGNTIYF. The chain is made from TRBV6-5 and TRBJ1-3; the D gene is perhaps TRBD1, from 6 matching bases. Trimming takes 7 bases from V and 2 bases from J, and the germline ends sit 15 bases apart. Based on the germline V gene, the CDR1 and CDR2 sequences are MNHEY and SVGAGI. The CDR3 starts with the cysteine, ends with the phenylalanine, and has 15 residues. Only the CDR3 DNA stays, 45 bases, in frame from base 1.